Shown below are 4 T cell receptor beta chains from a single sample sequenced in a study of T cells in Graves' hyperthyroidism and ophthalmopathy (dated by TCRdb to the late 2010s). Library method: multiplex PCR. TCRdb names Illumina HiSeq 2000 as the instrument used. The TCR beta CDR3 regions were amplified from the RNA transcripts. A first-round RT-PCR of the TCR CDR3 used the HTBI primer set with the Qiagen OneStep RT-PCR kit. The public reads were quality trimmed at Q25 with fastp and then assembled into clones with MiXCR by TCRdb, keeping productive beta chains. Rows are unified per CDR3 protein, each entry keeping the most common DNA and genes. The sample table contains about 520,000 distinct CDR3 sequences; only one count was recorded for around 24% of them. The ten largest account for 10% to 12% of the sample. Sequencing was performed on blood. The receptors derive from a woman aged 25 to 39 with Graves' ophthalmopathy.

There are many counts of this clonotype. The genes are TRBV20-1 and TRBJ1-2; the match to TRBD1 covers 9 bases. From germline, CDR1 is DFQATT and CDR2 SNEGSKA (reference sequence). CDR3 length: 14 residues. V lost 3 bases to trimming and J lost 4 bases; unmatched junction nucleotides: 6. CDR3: CSARAGTGFYGYTF. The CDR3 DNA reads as TGCAGTGCTAGGGCCGGGACAGGGTTCTATGGCTACACCTTC.

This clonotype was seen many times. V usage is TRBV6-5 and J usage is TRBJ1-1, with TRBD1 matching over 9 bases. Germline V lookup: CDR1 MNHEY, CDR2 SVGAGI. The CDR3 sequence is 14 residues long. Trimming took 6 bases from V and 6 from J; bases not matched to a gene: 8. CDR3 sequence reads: CASRARDRESEAFF. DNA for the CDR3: TGTGCCAGCAGAGCCCGGGACAGGGAATCTGAAGCTTTCTTT.

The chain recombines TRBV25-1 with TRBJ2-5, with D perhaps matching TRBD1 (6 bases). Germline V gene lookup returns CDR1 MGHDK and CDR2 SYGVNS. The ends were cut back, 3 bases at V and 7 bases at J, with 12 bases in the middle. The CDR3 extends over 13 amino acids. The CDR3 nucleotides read TGTGCCAGCAGTGACAGGGGAACGGGGACCCAGTACTTC. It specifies CASSDRGTGTQYF.

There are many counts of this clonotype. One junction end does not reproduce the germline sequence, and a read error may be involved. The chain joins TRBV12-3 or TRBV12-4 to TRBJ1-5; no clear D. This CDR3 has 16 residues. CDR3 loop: CVSSPYVGDSNQPQHF. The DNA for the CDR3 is TGTGTCAGCAGTCCTTACGTAGGAGATAGCAATCAGCCCCAGCATTTT.